The next 15 T cell receptor beta chains were all read from a single sample in a study of blood T cell repertoires in COVID-19. Measured with immunoSEQ multiplex PCR; TCRdb has only the in-frame clones, and not every one. The sample lists some 80,000 clones, about 86% occurring once. The sample comprised peripheral blood. These receptors all come from a human donor in a cohort sampled during active COVID-19.

This clone was seen just once. The V gene is TRBV12-3 or TRBV12-4, the J gene TRBJ1-1, with no clear D. Trimming stripped 5 bases from V and 5 bases from J, with 12 bases between. The CDR3 is made up of 13 amino acids. CDR3 residues: CASSLNWRTEAFF. CDR3 nucleotide sequence: TGTGCCAGCAGTCTTAACTGGCGGACTGAAGCTTTCTTT.

This clone was seen more than once but under ten times. This chain joins TRBV19 and TRBJ2-1; 8 bases align to TRBD1. The CDR3 runs to 14 residues. The V gene's germline CDR1 is LNHDA and CDR2 SQIVND (reference sequence). V lost 5 bases to trimming and J lost 7 bases; unmatched junction nucleotides: 7. The CDR3 coding sequence is TGTGCCAGTAGTCGGTTCCAGGGGGCTAATGAGCAGTTCTTC. This translates into CASSRFQGANEQFF.

The gene calls are TRBV6-5 and TRBJ2-7, with D hard to call. The CDR3 contains 15 residues. Germline V lookup: CDR1 MNHEY, CDR2 SVGAGI. V was pared by 6 bases and J by 3 bases, with 18 bases between. The CDR3 DNA reads TGTGCCAGCAGCCCCGGTTCCGTCCTCAACTACGAGCAGTACTTC. It encodes CASSPGSVLNYEQYF.

This rearrangement joins TRBV27 to TRBJ2-1, with D possibly TRBD2 on 5 matching bases. Germline CDR1 MNHEY, CDR2 SMNVEV (reference sequence). V was trimmed by 0 bases and J by 3 bases, leaving 6 bases between them. The CDR3 totals 14 residues. The CDR3 reads CASSLSDFYNEQFF. DNA of the CDR3: TGTGCCAGCAGTTTATCGGACTTCTACAATGAGCAGTTCTTC.

The chain employs TRBV18 and TRBJ2-6, with 7 bases matching TRBD1. With 1 base clipped from V and 5 bases from J, the junction kept 2 bases outside the gene matches. The CDR3 extends over 15 amino acids. The V gene's germline CDR1 is KGHSH and CDR2 LQKENI. The CDR3: CASSPQGAWANVLTF. The CDR3 DNA sequence: TGTGCCAGCTCACCACAGGGGGCTTGGGCCAACGTCCTGACTTTC. Combining the CDR3 with reference TRBV18 and TRBJ2-6 gives the whole variable domain NAGVMQNPRHLVRRRGQEARLRCSPMKGHSHVYWYRQLPEEGLKFMVYLQKENIIDESGMPKERFSAEFPKEGPSILRIQQVVRGDSAAYFCASSPQGAWANVLTFGAGSRLTVL.

This rearrangement joins TRBV2 to TRBJ1-5, with TRBD1 matching 7 bases. The CDR3 sequence is 15 residues long. Germline CDR1 SNHLY, CDR2 FYNNEI. V shed 6 bases and J 1 base; nucleotides not matched to a gene: 6. CDR3 sequence reads: CASRGDSLSNQPQHF. As DNA, the CDR3 is TGTGCCAGCAGAGGGGACAGCTTAAGCAATCAGCCCCAGCATTTT.

This rearrangement joins TRBV7-8 to TRBJ2-7, with 7 bases fitting TRBD1. Germline V lookup: CDR1 SGHVS, CDR2 FQNEAQ. The V and J ends lost 3 bases and 5 bases, in that order; junction bases with no gene match: 10. The CDR3 is made up of 15 amino acids. This CDR3 is CASSFKDRAPDEQYF. Written as DNA, the CDR3 is TGTGCCAGCAGCTTCAAAGACAGGGCACCTGACGAGCAGTACTTC.

The chain combines TRBV7-9 with TRBJ2-3; TRBD1 matches 8 bases. Germline V CDR1 and CDR2: SEHNR, FQNEAQ (reference sequence). The CDR3 runs 15 residues. The V segment lost 2 bases and the J segment 1 base; nucleotides outside the gene matches: 2. CDR3 loop: CASSLPGGRTDTQYF. DNA for the CDR3: TGTGCCAGCAGCTTACCAGGGGGCCGCACAGATACGCAGTATTTT.

The V call is TRBV7-2, the J call TRBJ2-1; 14 positions agree with TRBD2. The CDR3 extends over 14 amino acids. The V gene's germline CDR1 is SGHTA and CDR2 FQGNSA. V dropped 6 bases and J dropped 8; count of bases not matched to a gene: 3. CDR3 residues: CASRGLAGAHEQFF. The CDR3 DNA reads as TGTGCCAGCAGGGGACTAGCGGGGGCCCATGAGCAGTTCTTC.

The chain links TRBV2 to TRBJ2-3, with 10 bases identical to TRBD2. The CDR3 consists of 16 residues. Losses at the gene ends were 6 bases for V and 1 base for J; bases not matched to a gene: 7. Germline V gene lookup returns CDR1 SNHLY and CDR2 FYNNEI. In DNA, the CDR3 is TGTGCCAGCAGAGGTGCTAGCGGGGGCGGCACAGATACGCAGTATTTT. Residues: CASRGASGGGTDTQYF.

V is TRBV5-8 and J is TRBJ2-5; the D call may be TRBD1 or TRBD2 (5 bases each). The CDR3 has 15 residues. Germline V CDR1 and CDR2: SGHTS, YDEGEE. Deletions cut 4 bases from V and 4 bases from J, with 17 bases between. CDR3 protein: CASSLGPARLETQYF. In DNA form, the CDR3 reads TGTGCCAGCAGCCTGGGACCAGCTAGGCTAGAGACCCAGTACTTC.

The chain carries TRBV2 and TRBJ1-4; 9 nucleotides agree with TRBD1. Germline V CDR1 and CDR2: SNHLY, FYNNEI. V lost 6 bases, J lost 7 bases, and 3 bases stayed unmatched. This CDR3 region has 13 residues. CDR3 amino acids: CASRETGGEKLFF. The CDR3 bases are TGTGCCAGCAGGGAGACAGGGGGTGAAAAACTGTTTTTT. Full variable domain (rest looked up from reference TRBV2 and TRBJ1-4): EPEVTQTPSHQVTQMGQEVILRCVPISNHLYFYWYRQILGQKVEFLVSFYNNEISEKSEIFDDQFSVERPDGSNFTLKIRSTKLEDSAMYFCASRETGGEKLFFGSGTQLSVL.

V and J are TRBV12-3 or TRBV12-4 and TRBJ2-7, with D uncertain. The CDR3 contains 12 residues. The CDR3: CAVGRGSYEQYF. The CDR3 DNA follows: TGTGCAGTCGGAAGAGGCTCCTACGAGCAGTACTTC.

The CDR3 loop is CATSDVLAYNEQFF. As DNA, the CDR3 is TGTGCCACCAGTGACGTTCTCGCCTACAATGAGCAGTTCTTC. V gene TRBV24-1 combines with J gene TRBJ2-1; no firm D call. This CDR3 is 14 amino acids long. V was cut by 4 bases and J by 2 bases, with 8 bases left in between. Germline values: CDR1 KGHDR, CDR2 SFDVKD.

This chain links TRBV7-2 with TRBJ1-1, with D maybe TRBD1 (6 bases). V was clipped by 7 bases and J by 11 bases, with 14 bases between them. The V gene's germline CDR1 is SGHTA and CDR2 FQGNSA. The CDR3 sequence is 11 residues long. CDR3 coding DNA: TGTGCCAGCACCCCAGGGGTCATGGCTTTCTTT. Its translation is CASTPGVMAFF.